The 10 T cell receptor beta chains presented below share a single source sample, sequenced in a study of metastatic and nonmetastatic thyroid tumors. TCRdb re-called clones from the PCR reads using MiXCR. The sample carries about 21,000 clones, about 30% recorded once. Patients were all untreated before their thyroid surgery. Material for sequencing was tumor tissue. The receptors here all came from a male donor with papillary thyroid cancer or a benign thyroid nodule (not recorded which). Some clones in this sample may be carry-over from other donors' samples.

The chain recombines TRBV7-9 with TRBJ1-2; TRBD1 aligns across 7 bases. The CDR3 loop spans 12 amino acids. The junction had 7 bases not matched to a gene; V was cut back by 7 bases and J by 8 bases. Germline-derived CDR1 and CDR2 are SEHNR and FQNEAQ (reference sequence). The DNA for the CDR3 is TGTGCCAGCAACAGTGACAGGGAAGGCTACACCTTC. It yields the protein CASNSDREGYTF.

J is TRBJ2-1 and V is TRBV5-1; a weak D match, TRBD1 (5 bases). The CDR3 totals 14 residues. Between the trimmed V and J ends, which lost 4 bases and 4 bases, there was a span of 12 bases. Germline values: CDR1 SGHRS, CDR2 YFSETQ. The CDR3 loop is CASSLGHQYNEQFF. CDR3 coding DNA: TGCGCCAGCAGCCTGGGGCACCAATACAATGAGCAGTTCTTC.

The chain links TRBV27 to TRBJ2-3, with 8 bases fitting TRBD2. V was clipped by 5 bases and J by 2 bases; unmatched bases: 6. The length of the CDR3 is 15 residues. The germline CDR1 and CDR2 sequences are MNHEY and SMNVEV (reference sequence). CDR3: CASSPIGGATDTQYF. CDR3 DNA: TGTGCCAGCAGTCCCATCGGGGGGGCCACAGATACGCAGTATTTT.

This clone was recorded at least ten times. The V call is TRBV7-3, the J call TRBJ2-7; no clear D gene. This CDR3 contains 14 residues. V lost 1 base and J 5 bases, leaving 12 bases between the germline ends. The germline gives CDR1 SGHTA, CDR2 FQGTGA. The CDR3 DNA reads as TGTGCCAGCAGCTTAAGGGGAAGTTCGGACGAGCAGTACTTC. Translation: CASSLRGSSDEQYF.

This clone rates as medium-sized. The J gene is TRBJ2-1, the V gene TRBV28, with D unresolved. This CDR3 contains 15 residues. Germline CDR1 and CDR2: MDHEN and SYDVKM. V dropped 6 bases and J dropped 4 bases, with 16 bases sitting between them. DNA for the CDR3: TGTGCCAGCAGCCCTGGCGGAGACCCTTACAATGAGCAGTTCTTC. This gives the protein CASSPGGDPYNEQFF.

This clone qualifies as medium-sized. The chain is built from TRBV28 and TRBJ2-1; D is uncertain. This CDR3 spans 16 amino acids. CDR1 and CDR2 (germline): MDHEN, SYDVKM. Deletions cut 4 bases from V and 0 bases from J, with 13 bases between. For the CDR3, the DNA is TGTGCCAGCAGTTCCGTCTTCATAAGCTCCTACAATGAGCAGTTCTTC. Its translation is CASSSVFISSYNEQFF.

The genes are TRBV12-3 or TRBV12-4 and TRBJ2-1, with 9 bases matching TRBD2. The CDR3 extends over 15 amino acids. With 7 bases clipped from V and 8 bases from J, the junction kept 12 bases outside the gene matches. The CDR3 is CASTPGLAETHEQFF. For the CDR3, the DNA is TGTGCCAGCACCCCGGGACTAGCAGAAACCCATGAGCAGTTCTTC.

The chain employs TRBV18 and TRBJ1-5; no definite D call. Trimming left V 1 base short and J 3 bases short, with 4 bases between. This CDR3 comprises 13 residues. Germline V CDR1 and CDR2: KGHSH, LQKENI. CDR3 sequence: CASSPLINQPQHF. As DNA, the CDR3 is TGTGCCAGCTCACCACTGATCAATCAGCCCCAGCATTTT.

V and J are TRBV3-1 and TRBJ2-7; D not resolved. This CDR3 spans 13 amino acids. With 3 bases removed from V and 6 bases from J, the gap between germline ends came to 12 bases. Germline values: CDR1 LGHDT, CDR2 YNNKEL (reference sequence). In DNA, the CDR3 is TGTGCCAGCAGCCAGCAGCTGGGTGGCGAGCAGTACTTC. Protein product: CASSQQLGGEQYF.

This clone is judged medium-sized (0.01 to 0.1%). The chain links TRBV20-1 to TRBJ2-2, with 13 bases aligning to TRBD2. Germline values: CDR1 DFQATT, CDR2 SNEGSKA (reference sequence). The trim removed 0 bases at V and 7 bases at J, leaving 8 bases unmatched. The CDR3 has 17 residues. CDR3 amino acids: CSARDRGTSGIRGELFF. The CDR3 coding sequence is TGCAGTGCTAGAGATCGCGGGACTAGCGGGATCCGCGGGGAGCTGTTTTTT.